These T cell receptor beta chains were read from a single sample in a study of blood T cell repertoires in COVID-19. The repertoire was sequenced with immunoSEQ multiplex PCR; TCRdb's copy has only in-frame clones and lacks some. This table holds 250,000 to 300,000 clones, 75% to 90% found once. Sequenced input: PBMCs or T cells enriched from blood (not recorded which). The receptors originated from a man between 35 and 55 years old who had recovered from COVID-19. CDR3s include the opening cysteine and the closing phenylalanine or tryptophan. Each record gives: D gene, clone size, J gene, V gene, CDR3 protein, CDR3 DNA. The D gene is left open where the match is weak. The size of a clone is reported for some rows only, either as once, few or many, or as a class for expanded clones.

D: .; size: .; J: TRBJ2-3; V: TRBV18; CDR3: CASSPRGADTQYF; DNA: TGTGCCAGCTCGCCTCGAGGCGCAGATACGCAGTATTTT
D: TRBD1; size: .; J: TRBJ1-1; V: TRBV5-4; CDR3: CASSGRTGANSNTEAFF; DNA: TGTGCCAGCAGCGGGAGGACAGGGGCTAATTCGAACACTGAAGCTTTCTTT
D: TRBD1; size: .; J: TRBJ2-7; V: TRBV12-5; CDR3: CASGWGTERSYEQYF; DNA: TGTGCTAGTGGTTGGGGGACAGAGCGCTCCTACGAGCAGTACTTC
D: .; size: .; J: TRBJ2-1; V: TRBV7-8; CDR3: CASGPRTTQAYNEQFF; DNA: TGTGCCAGCGGGCCAAGGACTACCCAAGCTTACAATGAGCAGTTCTTC
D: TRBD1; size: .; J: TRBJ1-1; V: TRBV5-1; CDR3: CASSLGTGGARTEAFF; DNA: TGCGCCAGCAGCTTGGGGACAGGGGGGGCGAGGACTGAAGCTTTCTTT
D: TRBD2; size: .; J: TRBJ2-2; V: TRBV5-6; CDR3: CASSLGGGTSGVTGELFF; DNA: TGTGCCAGCAGCTTGGGGGGCGGGACTAGCGGAGTAACCGGGGAGCTGTTTTTT
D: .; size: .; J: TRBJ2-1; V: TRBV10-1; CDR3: CASSEGRLAFGNEQFF; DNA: TGCGCCAGCAGTGAGGGGCGGCTAGCGTTCGGCAATGAGCAGTTCTTC
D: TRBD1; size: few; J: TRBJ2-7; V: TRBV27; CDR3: CASSYSRGSEQYF; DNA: TGTGCCAGCAGTTATTCCAGGGGGTCAGAGCAGTACTTC
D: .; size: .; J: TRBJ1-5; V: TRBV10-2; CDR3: CASSWQVDQPQHF; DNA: TGCGCCAGCAGTTGGCAGGTTGATCAGCCCCAGCATTTT
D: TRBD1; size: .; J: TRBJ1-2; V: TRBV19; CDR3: CASSLTGATYGYTF; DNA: TGTGCCAGTAGTTTAACAGGGGCGACCTATGGCTACACCTTC
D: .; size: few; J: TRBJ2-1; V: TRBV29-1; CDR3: CSVWLGLAYNEQFF; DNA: TGCAGCGTTTGGTTGGGGCTCGCTTACAATGAGCAGTTCTTC
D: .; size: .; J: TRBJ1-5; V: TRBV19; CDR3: CASSIMMGVGGQPQHF; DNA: TGTGCCAGTAGTATTATGATGGGGGTGGGAGGTCAGCCCCAGCATTTT
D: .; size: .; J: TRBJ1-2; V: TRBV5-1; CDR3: CASSLGQGLVLSSF; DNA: TGCGCCAGCAGCTTGGGGCAGGGACTTGTCCTTTCTTCTTTC
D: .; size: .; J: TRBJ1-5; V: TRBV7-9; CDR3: CASSTGRGQPQHF; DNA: TGTGCCAGCAGCACAGGGAGGGGTCAGCCCCAGCATTTT
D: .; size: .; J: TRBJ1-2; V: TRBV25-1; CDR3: CASSEQGYGYTF; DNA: TGTGCCAGCAGTGAGCAGGGCTATGGCTACACCTTC
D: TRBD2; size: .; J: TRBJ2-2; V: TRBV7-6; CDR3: CASSFSGGNTGELFF; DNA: TGTGCCAGCAGCTTTAGCGGGGGGAACACCGGGGAGCTGTTTTTT
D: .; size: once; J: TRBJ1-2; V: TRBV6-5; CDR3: CASSYSPGVFGYTF; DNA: TGTGCCAGCAGTTACTCGCCCGGTGTGTTCGGCTACACCTTC
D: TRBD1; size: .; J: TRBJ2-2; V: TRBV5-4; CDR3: CASSPWTGGGLGELFF; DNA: TGTGCCAGCAGCCCCTGGACAGGGGGCGGGCTCGGGGAGCTGTTTTTT
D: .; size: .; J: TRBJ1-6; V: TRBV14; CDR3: CASSPDPLDSPLHF; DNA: TGTGCCAGCAGCCCAGATCCCCTAGATTCACCCCTCCACTTT
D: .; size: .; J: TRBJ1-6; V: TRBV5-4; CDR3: CASSSGPYSNSPLHF; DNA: TGTGCCAGCAGCTCAGGGCCCTATAGCAATTCACCCCTCCACTTT
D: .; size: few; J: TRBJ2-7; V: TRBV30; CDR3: CAWSTDYYEQYF; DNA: TGTGCCTGGAGTACCGACTACTACGAGCAGTACTTC
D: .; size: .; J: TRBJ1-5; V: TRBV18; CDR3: CASSPTPVGAGGQPQHF; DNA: TGTGCCAGCTCACCAACCCCAGTCGGAGCCGGGGGACAGCCCCAGCATTTT
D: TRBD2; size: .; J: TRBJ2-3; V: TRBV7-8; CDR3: CASSSVAGGGAPDTQYF; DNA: TGTGCCAGCAGCTCAGTGGCTGGCGGGGGGGCCCCCGATACGCAGTATTTT
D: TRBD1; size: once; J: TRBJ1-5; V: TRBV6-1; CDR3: CASRFTGDQPQHF; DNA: TGTGCCAGCAGATTTACAGGGGATCAGCCCCAGCATTTT
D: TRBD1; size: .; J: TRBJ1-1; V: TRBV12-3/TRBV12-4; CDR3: CASRGQGAGAFF; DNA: TGTGCCAGCAGGGGTCAGGGGGCTGGAGCTTTCTTT
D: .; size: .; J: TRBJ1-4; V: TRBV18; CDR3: CASSPISRGSNEKLFF; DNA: TGTGCCAGCTCACCAATTTCAAGGGGCTCTAATGAAAAACTGTTTTTT
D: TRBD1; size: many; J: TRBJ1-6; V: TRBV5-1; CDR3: CASSSGQGYSPLHF; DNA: TGCGCCAGCAGCTCCGGACAGGGGTATTCACCCCTCCACTTT
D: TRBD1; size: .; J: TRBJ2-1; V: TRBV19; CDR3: CASSIWGRGLNEQFF; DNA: TGTGCCAGTAGTATATGGGGCAGGGGGTTGAATGAGCAGTTCTTC
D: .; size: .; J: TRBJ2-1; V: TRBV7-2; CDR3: CASSFWRANNEQFF; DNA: TGTGCCAGCAGCTTTTGGAGGGCTAACAATGAGCAGTTCTTC
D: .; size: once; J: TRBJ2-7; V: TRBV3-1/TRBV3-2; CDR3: CASSQAYQGSYEQYF; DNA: TGTGCCAGCAGCCAAGCTTATCAGGGGTCCTACGAGCAGTACTTC